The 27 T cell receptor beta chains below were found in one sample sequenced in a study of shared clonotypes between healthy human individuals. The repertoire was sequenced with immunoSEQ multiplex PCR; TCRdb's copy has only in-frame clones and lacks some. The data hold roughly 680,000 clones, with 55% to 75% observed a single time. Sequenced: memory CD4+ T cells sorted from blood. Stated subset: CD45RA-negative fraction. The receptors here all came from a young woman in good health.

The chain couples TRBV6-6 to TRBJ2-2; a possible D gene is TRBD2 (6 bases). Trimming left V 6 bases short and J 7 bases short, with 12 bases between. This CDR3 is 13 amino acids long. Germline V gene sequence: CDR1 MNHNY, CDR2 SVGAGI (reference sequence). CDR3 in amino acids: CASREGSDGELFF. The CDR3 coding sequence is TGTGCCAGCAGGGAGGGGTCTGACGGGGAGCTGTTTTTT.

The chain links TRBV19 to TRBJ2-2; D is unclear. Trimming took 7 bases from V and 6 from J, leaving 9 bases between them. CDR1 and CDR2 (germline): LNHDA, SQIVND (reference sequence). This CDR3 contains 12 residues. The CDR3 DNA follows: TGTGCCAGTACCAGGTTTCCCGGGGAGCTGTTTTTT. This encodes CASTRFPGELFF.

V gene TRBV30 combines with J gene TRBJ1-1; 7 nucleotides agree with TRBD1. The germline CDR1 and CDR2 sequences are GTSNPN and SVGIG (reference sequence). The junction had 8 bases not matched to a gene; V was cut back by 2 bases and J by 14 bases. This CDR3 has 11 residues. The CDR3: CAWSRGTVFFF. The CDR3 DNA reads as TGTGCCTGGAGTCGGGGGACAGTCTTCTTCTTT.

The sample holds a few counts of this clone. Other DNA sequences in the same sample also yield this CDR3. The CDR3 nucleotides read TGTGCCAGCAGTTTGGGAGAGACCCAGTACTTC. It specifies CASSLGETQYF. V and J are TRBV28 and TRBJ2-5; no clear D. Germline values: CDR1 MDHEN, CDR2 SYDVKM. There are 11 residues in the CDR3. Trimming shortened V by 3 bases and J by 4 bases, and 3 bases separated the two germline ends.

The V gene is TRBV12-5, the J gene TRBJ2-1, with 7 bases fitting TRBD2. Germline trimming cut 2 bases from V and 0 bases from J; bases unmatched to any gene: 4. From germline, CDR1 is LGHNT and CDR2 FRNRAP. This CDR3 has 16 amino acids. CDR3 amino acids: CASGLWASGSYNEQFF. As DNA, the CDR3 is TGTGCTAGTGGTTTGTGGGCTAGCGGCTCCTACAATGAGCAGTTCTTC.

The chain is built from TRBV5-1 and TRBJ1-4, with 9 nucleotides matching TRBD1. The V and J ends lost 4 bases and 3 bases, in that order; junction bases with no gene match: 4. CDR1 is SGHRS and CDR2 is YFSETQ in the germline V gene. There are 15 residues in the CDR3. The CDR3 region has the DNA TGCGCCAGCAGCCACAGACAGGGGGCTAATGAAAAACTGTTTTTT. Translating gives CASSHRQGANEKLFF. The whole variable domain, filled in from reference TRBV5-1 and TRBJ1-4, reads KAGVTQTPRYLIKTRGQQVTLSCSPISGHRSVSWYQQTPGQGLQFLFEYFSETQRNKGNFPGRFSGRQFSNSRSEMNVSTLELGDSALYLCASSHRQGANEKLFFGSGTQLSVL.

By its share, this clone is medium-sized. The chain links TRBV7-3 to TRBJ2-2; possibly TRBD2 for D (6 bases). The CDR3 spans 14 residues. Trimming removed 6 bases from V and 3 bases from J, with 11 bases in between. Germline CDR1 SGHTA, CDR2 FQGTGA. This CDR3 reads CASSSGSHTGELFF. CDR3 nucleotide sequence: TGTGCCAGCAGTTCCGGGAGCCACACCGGGGAGCTGTTTTTT.

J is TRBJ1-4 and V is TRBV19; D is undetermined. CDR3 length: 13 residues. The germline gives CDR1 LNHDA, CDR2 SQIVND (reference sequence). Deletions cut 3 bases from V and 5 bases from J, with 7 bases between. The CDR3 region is CASSILINEKLFF. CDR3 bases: TGTGCCAGTAGTATCCTCATAAATGAAAAACTGTTTTTT.

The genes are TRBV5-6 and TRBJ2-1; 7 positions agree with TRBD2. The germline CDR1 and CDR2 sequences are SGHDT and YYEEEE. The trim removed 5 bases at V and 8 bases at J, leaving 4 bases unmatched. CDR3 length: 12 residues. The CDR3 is CASRSAGDEQFF. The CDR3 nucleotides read TGTGCCAGCAGATCGGCGGGGGATGAGCAGTTCTTC.

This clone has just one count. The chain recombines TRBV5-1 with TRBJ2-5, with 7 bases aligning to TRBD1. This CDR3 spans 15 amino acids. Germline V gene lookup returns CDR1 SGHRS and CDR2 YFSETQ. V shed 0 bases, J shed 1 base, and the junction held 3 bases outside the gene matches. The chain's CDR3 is CASSLGQGVQETQYF. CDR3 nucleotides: TGCGCCAGCAGCTTGGGTCAGGGGGTCCAAGAGACCCAGTACTTC. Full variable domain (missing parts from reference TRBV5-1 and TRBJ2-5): KAGVTQTPRYLIKTRGQQVTLSCSPISGHRSVSWYQQTPGQGLQFLFEYFSETQRNKGNFPGRFSGRQFSNSRSEMNVSTLELGDSALYLCASSLGQGVQETQYFGPGTRLLVL.

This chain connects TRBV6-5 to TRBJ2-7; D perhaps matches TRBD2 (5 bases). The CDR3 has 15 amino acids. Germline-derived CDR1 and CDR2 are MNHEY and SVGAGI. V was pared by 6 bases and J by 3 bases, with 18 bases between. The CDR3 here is CASRERAGSYYEQYF. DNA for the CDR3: TGTGCCAGCAGGGAGAGGGCGGGTTCCTACTACGAGCAGTACTTC.

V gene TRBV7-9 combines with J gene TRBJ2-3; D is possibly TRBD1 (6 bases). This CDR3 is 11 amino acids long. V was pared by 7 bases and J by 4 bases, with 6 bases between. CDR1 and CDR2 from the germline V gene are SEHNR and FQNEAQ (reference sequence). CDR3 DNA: TGTGCCAGCACAGGGGCAGATACGCAGTATTTT. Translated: CASTGADTQYF.

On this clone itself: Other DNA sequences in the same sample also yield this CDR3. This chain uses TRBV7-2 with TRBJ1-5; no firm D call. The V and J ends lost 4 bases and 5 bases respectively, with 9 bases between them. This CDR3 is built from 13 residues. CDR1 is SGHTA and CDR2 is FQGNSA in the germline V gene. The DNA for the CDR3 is TGTGCCAGCAGCTCTCAACGGGATCAGCCCCAGCATTTT. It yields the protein CASSSQRDQPQHF.

The CDR3 loop reads CASRIYSGMGNEQFF. CDR3 in DNA: TGTGCCAGCAGGATTTATAGCGGGATGGGAAATGAGCAGTTCTTC. The gene calls are TRBV28 and TRBJ2-1, with 8 bases that match TRBD2. CDR3 size: 15 residues. Germline CDR1 MDHEN, CDR2 SYDVKM. Trimming took 6 bases from V and 7 from J; bases not matched to a gene: 11.

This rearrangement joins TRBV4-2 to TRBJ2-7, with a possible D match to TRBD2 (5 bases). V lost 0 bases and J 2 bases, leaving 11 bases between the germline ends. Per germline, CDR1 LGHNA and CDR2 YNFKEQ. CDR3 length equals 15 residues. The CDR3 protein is CASSQDVSGTYEQYF. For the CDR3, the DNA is TGTGCCAGCAGCCAAGATGTGAGCGGCACCTACGAGCAGTACTTC.

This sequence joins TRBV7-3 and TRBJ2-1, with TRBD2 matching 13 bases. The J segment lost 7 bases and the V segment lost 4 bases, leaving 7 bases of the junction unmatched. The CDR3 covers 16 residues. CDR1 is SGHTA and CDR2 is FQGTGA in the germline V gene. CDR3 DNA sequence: TGTGCCAGCAGCTCGACTAGCGGGAGGCCGGGAAATGAGCAGTTCTTC. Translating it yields CASSSTSGRPGNEQFF.

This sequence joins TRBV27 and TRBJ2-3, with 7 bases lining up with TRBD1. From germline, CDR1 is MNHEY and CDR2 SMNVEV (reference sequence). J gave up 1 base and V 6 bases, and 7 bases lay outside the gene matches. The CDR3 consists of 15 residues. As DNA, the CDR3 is TGTGCCAGCAGCTATAACAGGGGAGGCACAGATACGCAGTATTTT. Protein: CASSYNRGGTDTQYF.

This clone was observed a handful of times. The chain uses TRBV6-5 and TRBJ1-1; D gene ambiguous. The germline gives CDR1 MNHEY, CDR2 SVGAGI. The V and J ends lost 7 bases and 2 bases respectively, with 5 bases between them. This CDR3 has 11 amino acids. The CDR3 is CASKGNTEAFF. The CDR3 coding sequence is TGTGCCAGCAAGGGAAACACTGAAGCTTTCTTT.

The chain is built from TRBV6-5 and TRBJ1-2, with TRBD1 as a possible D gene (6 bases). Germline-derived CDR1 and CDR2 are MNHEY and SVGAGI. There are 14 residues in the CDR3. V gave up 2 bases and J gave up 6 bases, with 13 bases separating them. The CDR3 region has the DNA TGTGCCAGCAGTTACATAGGGGGGTTTGATGGCTACACCTTC. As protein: CASSYIGGFDGYTF.

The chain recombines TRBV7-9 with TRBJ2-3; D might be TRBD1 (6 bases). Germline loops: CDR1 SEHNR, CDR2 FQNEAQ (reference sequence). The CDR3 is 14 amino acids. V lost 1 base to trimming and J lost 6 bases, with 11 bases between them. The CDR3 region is CASSLGGGYDTQYF. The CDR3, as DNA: TGTGCCAGCAGCTTAGGAGGGGGATACGATACGCAGTATTTT. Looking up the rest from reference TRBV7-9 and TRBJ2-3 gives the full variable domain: DTGVSQNPRHKITKRGQNVTFRCDPISEHNRLYWYRQTLGQGPEFLTYFQNEAQLEKSRLLSDRFSAERPKGSFSTLEIQRTEQGDSAMYLCASSLGGGYDTQYFGPGTRLTVL.

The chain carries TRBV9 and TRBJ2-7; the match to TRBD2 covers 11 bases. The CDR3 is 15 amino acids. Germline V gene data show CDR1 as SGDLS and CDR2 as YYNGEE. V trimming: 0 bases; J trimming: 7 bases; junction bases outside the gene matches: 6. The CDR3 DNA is TGTGCCAGCAGCGTAGAAACTAGCGGGAGATGGGAGCAGTACTTC. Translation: CASSVETSGRWEQYF.

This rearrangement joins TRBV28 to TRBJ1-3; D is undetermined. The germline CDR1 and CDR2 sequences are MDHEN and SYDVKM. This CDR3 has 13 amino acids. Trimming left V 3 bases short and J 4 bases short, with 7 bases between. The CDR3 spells CASSFFGGNTIYF. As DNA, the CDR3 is TGTGCCAGCAGTTTTTTTGGGGGAAACACCATATATTTT.

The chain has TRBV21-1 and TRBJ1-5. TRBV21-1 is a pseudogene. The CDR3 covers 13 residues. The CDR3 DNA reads TGTGCCAGCAGCAAAGGGGGGAATCAGCCCCAGCATTTT. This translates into CASSKGGNQPQHF.

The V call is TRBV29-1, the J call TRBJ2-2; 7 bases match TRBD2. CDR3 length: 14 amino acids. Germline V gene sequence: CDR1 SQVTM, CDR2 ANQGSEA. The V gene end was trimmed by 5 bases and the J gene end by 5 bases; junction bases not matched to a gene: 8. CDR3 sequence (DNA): TGCAGCGTTCAAGGCGGGAGAACTACCGGGGAGCTGTTTTTT. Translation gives CSVQGGRTTGELFF.

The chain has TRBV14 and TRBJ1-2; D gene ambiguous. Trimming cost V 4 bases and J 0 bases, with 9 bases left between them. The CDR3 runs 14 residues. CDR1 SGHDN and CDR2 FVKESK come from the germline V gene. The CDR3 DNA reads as TGTGCCAGCAGCCGTGGACTCACTAACTATGGCTACACCTTC. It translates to CASSRGLTNYGYTF.

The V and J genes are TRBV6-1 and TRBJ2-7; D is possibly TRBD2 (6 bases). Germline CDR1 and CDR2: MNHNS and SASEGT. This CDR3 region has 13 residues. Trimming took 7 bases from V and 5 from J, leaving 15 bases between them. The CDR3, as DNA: TGTGCCAGCATAGGAGGGCAGGGAGACGAGCAGTACTTC. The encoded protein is CASIGGQGDEQYF.

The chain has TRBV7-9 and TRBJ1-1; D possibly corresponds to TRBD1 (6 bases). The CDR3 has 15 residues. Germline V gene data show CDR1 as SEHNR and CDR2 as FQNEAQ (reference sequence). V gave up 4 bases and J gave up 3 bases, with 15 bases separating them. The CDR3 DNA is TGTGCCAGCAGCTCTCCTGGGTCAGGGGACACTGAAGCTTTCTTT. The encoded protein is CASSSPGSGDTEAFF. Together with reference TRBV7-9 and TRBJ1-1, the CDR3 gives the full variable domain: DTGVSQNPRHKITKRGQNVTFRCDPISEHNRLYWYRQTLGQGPEFLTYFQNEAQLEKSRLLSDRFSAERPKGSFSTLEIQRTEQGDSAMYLCASSSPGSGDTEAFFGQGTRLTVV.